Listed below are T cell receptor beta chains from one sample, sequenced in a study of Ad26.COV2.S vaccination and SARS-CoV-2 variants. Only in-frame clones appear in the TCRdb table, and some are missing; sequencing was by immunoSEQ multiplex PCR. The table records some 340,000 clones, around four fifths of them present only once. The sample was peripheral blood, taken in a trial of Ad26.COV2.S vaccine versus placebo. These receptors all stem from a person between 18 and 59 years old who received the Ad26.COV2.S COVID-19 vaccine or a placebo. Each CDR3 is given without its conserved first and last residue.

CDR3: ASSPRPESGYGYT
V: TRBV7-8

CDR3: ASSYGTLGYTEAF
V: TRBV6-5

CDR3: AWSSWGGNQPQH
V: TRBV30

CDR3: ASSQDPRASNTGELF
V: TRBV4-2

CDR3: ASKESGGANEQF
V: TRBV2

CDR3: ASSLGTAREQPQH
V: TRBV5-1

CDR3: ASGETGLETEAF
V: TRBV2

CDR3: AWSGRARYNSPLH
V: TRBV30

CDR3: ASSAQPGGGAETQY
V: TRBV6-1

CDR3: ATSGTRGEQY
V: TRBV24-1

CDR3: ASSVNNQRTDTQY
V: TRBV2

CDR3: ATSRDGRGETGELF
V: TRBV15

CDR3: ASSPLHSSPLH
V: TRBV7-3

CDR3: ASSYSTGLETQY
V: TRBV6-6

CDR3: ASSQLPGLAGYNEQF
V: TRBV4-1

CDR3: ASSFQGGNQPQH
V: TRBV27

CDR3: ASSLHTRAF
V: TRBV6-5

CDR3: ASSQGRNEQF
V: TRBV3-1/TRBV3-2

CDR3: ASSLRGDYGYT
V: TRBV19

CDR3: ASKFGEKLF
V: TRBV25-1

CDR3: ASSLLQQGPLEQY
V: TRBV27

CDR3: ASSYGTFYGYT
V: TRBV6-5

CDR3: ASSNRTVDTHLNTEAF
V: TRBV21-1